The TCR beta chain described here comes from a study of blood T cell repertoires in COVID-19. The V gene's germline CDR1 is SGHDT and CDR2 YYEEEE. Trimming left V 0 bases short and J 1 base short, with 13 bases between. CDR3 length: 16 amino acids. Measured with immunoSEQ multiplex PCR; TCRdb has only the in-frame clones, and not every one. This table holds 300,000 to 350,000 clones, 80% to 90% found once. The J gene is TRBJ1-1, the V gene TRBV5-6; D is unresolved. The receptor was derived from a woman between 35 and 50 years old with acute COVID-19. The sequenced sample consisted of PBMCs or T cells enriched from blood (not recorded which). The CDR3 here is CASSLVQSYGNTEAFF. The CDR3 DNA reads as TGTGCCAGCAGCTTGGTACAGTCCTACGGGAACACTGAAGCTTTCTTT. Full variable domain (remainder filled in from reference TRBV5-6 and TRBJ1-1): DAGVTQSPTHLIKTRGQQVTLRCSPKSGHDTVSWYQQALGQGPQFIFQYYEEEERQRGNFPDRFSGHQFPNYSSELNVNALLLGDSALYLCASSLVQSYGNTEAFFGQGTRLTVV.